This entry lists 14 T cell receptor beta chains sequenced from one sample in a study of early T cells in non-severe SARS-CoV-2 infection. TCRdb reprocessed the 5' RACE reads via MiXCR and lists one record per CDR3 protein. The sample has around 68,000 distinct CDR3 sequences, 4.5% to 7.5% seen once; the top ten hold approximately 3.6%. The starting material was whole blood, obtained at baseline. The receptors come from an adult who was a healthcare worker with PCR-confirmed SARS-CoV-2 infection or an uninfected control (not recorded which).

This clonotype was detected ten times or more. The chain is built from TRBV10-3 and TRBJ1-5, with TRBD1 as a possible D gene (6 bases). CDR3 size: 14 residues. Between the trimmed V and J ends, which lost 2 bases and 6 bases, there was a span of 11 bases. Germline V gene data show CDR1 as ENHRY and CDR2 as SYGVKD. This chain's CDR3 is CAISEMGGGQPQHF. In nucleotides, the CDR3 is TGTGCCATCAGTGAGATGGGGGGCGGTCAGCCCCAGCATTTT.

This clonotype has just a few counts. CDR3 sequence (DNA): TGTGCCAGCAGCTTAGAAGCGGGGCTGGGCAGTGAGCAGTTCTTC. As protein: CASSLEAGLGSEQFF. The chain carries TRBV7-8 and TRBJ2-1, with 7 positions matching TRBD2. Germline V gene sequence: CDR1 SGHVS, CDR2 FQNEAQ. The CDR3 is 15 residues long. J was trimmed by 9 bases and V by 1 base; bases with no gene match: 9.

V and J are TRBV12-3 or TRBV12-4 and TRBJ2-7; 8 bases map to TRBD1. J gave up 6 bases and V 7 bases, and 8 bases lay outside the gene matches. The CDR3 loop spans 13 amino acids. The CDR3 protein is CASTQWTGREQYF. Here the CDR3 DNA reads TGTGCCAGCACCCAATGGACAGGGCGCGAGCAGTACTTC.

The chain couples TRBV9 to TRBJ2-2; D call uncertain. This CDR3 has 16 amino acids. V was trimmed by 0 bases and J by 0 bases, leaving 9 bases between them. Germline CDR1 and CDR2: SGDLS and YYNGEE. CDR3 bases: TGTGCCAGCAGCGTAGGGAACAGCCCGAACACCGGGGAGCTGTTTTTT. It specifies CASSVGNSPNTGELFF. Using reference TRBV9 and TRBJ2-2 for the parts outside the CDR3, the full variable domain is DSGVTQTPKHLITATGQRVTLRCSPRSGDLSVYWYQQSLDQGLQFLIQYYNGEERAKGNILERFSAQQFPDLHSELNLSSLELGDSALYFCASSVGNSPNTGELFFGEGSRLTVL.

V usage is TRBV29-1 and J usage is TRBJ1-2, with 11 bases aligning to TRBD1. The V and J ends lost 3 bases and 8 bases, in that order; junction bases with no gene match: 8. CDR3 length: 14 amino acids. The germline CDR1 and CDR2 sequences are SQVTM and ANQGSEA. The CDR3 region is CSVDIGQGAKGYTF. In DNA, the CDR3 is TGCAGCGTTGACATCGGACAGGGGGCCAAGGGCTACACCTTC.

The rearrangement uses TRBV20-1 and TRBJ2-7, with 10 bases identical to TRBD2. The CDR3 has 13 amino acids. CDR1 and CDR2 from the germline V gene are DFQATT and SNEGSKA (reference sequence). The J segment lost 5 bases and the V segment lost 3 bases, leaving 4 bases of the junction unmatched. In DNA, the CDR3 is TGCAGTGCTAGTGGGACTAGCGTAAACGAGCAGTACTTC. Amino acids: CSASGTSVNEQYF.

This clonotype was seen many times. The chain is built from TRBV7-6 and TRBJ2-2; D is undetermined. Germline V gene data show CDR1 as SGHVS and CDR2 as FNYEAQ. Deletions cut 0 bases from V and 0 bases from J, with 5 bases between. The CDR3 spans 15 residues. Written as DNA, the CDR3 is TGTGCCAGCAGCTTAGCTTCTTCGAACACCGGGGAGCTGTTTTTT. Translated, it gives CASSLASSNTGELFF.

On this clonotype: This clone may be a read error of a much larger clone one base away. This chain uses TRBV20-1 with TRBJ2-3, with TRBD1 matching over 7 bases. This CDR3 spans 15 amino acids. Germline lookup yields CDR1 DFQATT and CDR2 SNEGSKA (reference sequence). CDR3: CSANPMEIGTVTQYF. The DNA of the CDR3 is TGCAGTGCTAACCCGATGGAGATTGGGACAGTTACGCAGTATTTT.

This chain uses TRBV4-1 with TRBJ2-5; D gene unclear. The CDR3 has 13 amino acids. The V end was cut by 2 bases, the J end by 5 bases, with 9 bases between. Germline V gene data show CDR1 as MGHRA and CDR2 as YSYEKL. The CDR3 nucleotides read TGCGCCAGCAGCCAACTGCTACGGGAGACCCAGTACTTC. Translating it yields CASSQLLRETQYF.

This clonotype was counted many times. The rearrangement joins TRBV29-1 to TRBJ2-1; 7 positions agree with TRBD2. V lost 3 bases, J lost 6 bases, and 20 bases stayed unmatched. CDR1 is SQVTM and CDR2 is ANQGSEA in the germline V gene. This CDR3 region has 18 residues. The CDR3 nucleotides are TGCAGCGTTGATAGGGCGGCTAGCGGTATCTTAAGGGGCAATGAGCAGTTCTTC. This gives the protein CSVDRAASGILRGNEQFF.

This clonotype appeared a few times. V gene TRBV7-9 combines with J gene TRBJ2-7, with 8 bases aligning to TRBD1. The CDR3 runs 13 residues. With V trimmed by 1 base and J by 4 bases, 0 bases remained unmatched. Per the germline V gene, CDR1 is SEHNR and CDR2 is FQNEAQ (reference sequence). The chain's CDR3 is CASSLGTGYEQYF. The CDR3 coding sequence is TGTGCCAGCAGCTTAGGGACAGGGTACGAGCAGTACTTC.

This clonotype was detected a few times. The genes are TRBV5-4 and TRBJ2-2; 7 bases map to TRBD1. V trimming: 0 bases; J trimming: 7 bases; junction bases outside the gene matches: 6. The germline V gene encodes CDR1 SGHNT and CDR2 YYREEE (reference sequence). There are 15 residues in the CDR3. CDR3 sequence reads: CASSLDRQGIGELFF. The CDR3 DNA sequence: TGTGCCAGCAGCTTGGATCGACAGGGAATCGGGGAGCTGTTTTTT.

This chain uses TRBV2 with TRBJ1-5; TRBD1 agrees at 8 bases. J gave up 5 bases and V 6 bases, and 3 bases lay outside the gene matches. The CDR3 covers 13 residues. CDR1 and CDR2 from the germline V gene are SNHLY and FYNNEI. The CDR3 protein is CASRPDRDQPQHF. The DNA for the CDR3 is TGTGCCAGCAGGCCGGACAGGGATCAGCCCCAGCATTTT.

This clonotype was detected ten times or more. The chain carries TRBV5-4 and TRBJ2-2; unclear D gene. Looked up from germline, CDR1 is SGHNT and CDR2 is YYREEE (reference sequence). V was clipped by 1 base and J by 2 bases, with 6 bases between them. The CDR3 is 14 residues long. The CDR3 sequence is CASSLPGNTGELFF. In DNA, the CDR3 is TGTGCCAGCAGCTTGCCAGGAAACACCGGGGAGCTGTTTTTT.